The rows below give T cell receptor beta chains drawn from one sample of a study of blood T cell repertoires in COVID-19. Sequencing used immunoSEQ multiplex PCR; TCRdb keeps in-frame clones, though not all of them. Among some 240,000 clones listed, approximately 86% were seen once. Sequenced sample: PBMCs or T cells enriched from blood (not recorded which). All receptors come from a woman in her forties with acute COVID-19. The CDR3 runs from the conserved cysteine through the conserved F or W. Each record gives: D gene, clone size, J gene, V gene, CDR3 protein, CDR3 DNA. A D gene is named only where the DNA matches it firmly. The size of a clone is reported for some rows only, either as once, few or many, or as a class for expanded clones.

>-|few|TRBJ1-2|TRBV5-1
CASSLGAGQTNYGYTF
TGCGCCAGCAGCTTGGGGGCCGGACAGACTAACTATGGCTACACCTTC
>TRBD1|-|TRBJ1-1|TRBV9
CASRPGQGWTEAFF
TGTGCCAGCAGGCCGGGACAGGGGTGGACTGAAGCTTTCTTT
>-|-|TRBJ1-2|TRBV19
CASSIGRGGGYTF
TGTGCCAGTAGTATAGGGAGGGGTGGTGGCTACACCTTC
>TRBD2|-|TRBJ2-5|TRBV11-2
CASSFSGPEETQYF
TGTGCCAGCAGCTTTAGCGGGCCAGAAGAGACCCAGTACTTC
>TRBD1|-|TRBJ1-1|TRBV7-9
CASSMGQMNTEAFF
TGTGCCAGCAGCATGGGACAGATGAACACTGAAGCTTTCTTT
>TRBD2|-|TRBJ2-3|TRBV24-1
CATSDNPGLAGTDTQYF
TGTGCCACCAGTGACAATCCGGGACTAGCGGGCACAGATACGCAGTATTTT
>-|-|TRBJ1-5|TRBV4-1
CASRQTGVNQPQHF
TGCGCCAGCAGACAAACCGGGGTGAATCAGCCCCAGCATTTT
>-|-|TRBJ2-7|TRBV5-1
CASSPWGGAQYEQYF
TGCGCCAGCAGCCCCTGGGGGGGGGCTCAGTACGAGCAGTACTTC
>-|-|TRBJ2-2|TRBV7-9
CASSLRQVLGNPNTGELFF
TGTGCCAGCAGCTTACGACAAGTACTAGGCAACCCGAACACCGGGGAGCTGTTTTTT
>TRBD2|-|TRBJ2-1|TRBV9
CASRPGGSGEQFF
TGTGCCAGCAGACCGGGGGGGTCGGGTGAGCAGTTCTTC
>-|-|TRBJ2-7|TRBV11-2
CASSLLAGWYEQYF
TGTGCCAGCAGCTTATTGGCGGGTTGGTACGAGCAGTACTTC
>TRBD1|-|TRBJ2-2|TRBV27
CASRQGANTGELFF
TGTGCCAGCAGACAGGGGGCGAACACCGGGGAGCTGTTTTTT
>TRBD2|-|TRBJ2-3|TRBV11-3
CASSSLGLAGWSDTQYF
TGTGCCAGCAGCTCCCTGGGACTAGCGGGATGGTCAGATACGCAGTATTTT
>-|-|TRBJ1-3|TRBV7-7
CASSQGLHSSGNTIYF
TGTGCTAGCAGCCAGGGACTTCACAGCTCTGGAAACACCATATATTTT
>-|-|TRBJ1-5|TRBV21-1
CASSKEGTGGQPQHF
TGTGCCAGCAGCAAAGAAGGGACAGGGGGTCAGCCCCAGCATTTT
>-|-|TRBJ1-1|TRBV6-5
CASSFEGAGTEAFF
TGTGCCAGCAGTTTTGAGGGCGCGGGTACTGAAGCTTTCTTT
>-|once|TRBJ1-5|TRBV15
CATSRDLPGIGSNQPQHF
TGTGCCACCAGCAGAGACCTCCCGGGGATCGGTAGCAATCAGCCCCAGCATTTT
>-|-|TRBJ2-2|TRBV27
CASSSLRGTGELFF
TGTGCCAGCAGTTCGCTCAGGGGAACCGGGGAGCTGTTTTTT
>-|-|TRBJ1-1|TRBV19
CASSSVGGLSTEAFF
TGTGCCAGTAGTAGTGTAGGGGGTCTTAGCACTGAAGCTTTCTTT
>TRBD1|-|TRBJ1-6|TRBV19
CASPDKIDRDYNSPLHF
TGTGCCAGCCCAGATAAAATCGACAGGGACTATAATTCACCCCTCCACTTT
>-|-|TRBJ2-1|TRBV19
CASSSDSEQFF
TGTGCCAGTAGTTCAGACTCTGAGCAGTTCTTC
>-|-|TRBJ2-5|TRBV6-5
CASSVQTGLKETQYF
TGTGCCAGCAGCGTCCAGACAGGACTTAAAGAGACCCAGTACTTC
>-|-|TRBJ1-3|TRBV12-2
CASRPTMGGQTKPGNTIYF
TGTGCAAGTCGCCCTACAATGGGGGGACAGACTAAACCTGGAAACACCATATATTTT
>-|-|TRBJ1-2|TRBV27
CASSSTVGSGYTF
TGTGCCAGCAGTTCGACAGTGGGAAGTGGCTACACCTTC
>TRBD1|-|TRBJ1-2|TRBV14
CASSQDLIGTGRGHGYTF
TGTGCCAGCAGCCAAGATTTAATCGGGACAGGGCGGGGACATGGCTACACCTTC
>-|-|TRBJ2-7|TRBV15
CATSRGTAPSYEQYF
TGTGCCACCAGCAGAGGAACTGCCCCCTCCTACGAGCAGTACTTC
>TRBD1|-|TRBJ1-1|TRBV6-5
CASSYWTDRGNTEAFF
TGTGCCAGCAGTTACTGGACAGACAGGGGAAACACTGAAGCTTTCTTT
>-|-|TRBJ1-1|TRBV7-8
CASSLGTIATAFF
TGTGCCAGCAGCTTAGGGACAATTGCGACAGCTTTCTTT
>TRBD2|-|TRBJ2-1|TRBV7-3
CASSPTGTSYNEQFF
TGTGCCAGCAGCCCCACCGGGACTAGCTACAATGAGCAGTTCTTC
>-|-|TRBJ2-5|TRBV3-1/TRBV3-2
CASRQGAIETQYF
TGTGCCAGCAGACAAGGCGCCATAGAGACCCAGTACTTC
>-|-|TRBJ2-3|TRBV2
CASSGAEFSTDTQYF
TGTGCCAGCAGTGGTGCGGAGTTTAGCACAGATACGCAGTATTTT
>TRBD2|-|TRBJ2-5|TRBV18
CASSLSLAGLQETQYF
TGTGCCAGCTCACTGAGTCTAGCGGGACTCCAAGAGACCCAGTACTTC
>TRBD2|few|TRBJ2-7|TRBV6-1
CASSEGSGIDEQYF
TGTGCCAGCAGTGAAGGTAGCGGGATTGACGAGCAGTACTTC
>-|-|TRBJ2-1|TRBV7-2
CASTLTGTRPYNEQFF
TGTGCCAGCACACTGACCGGGACACGTCCCTACAATGAGCAGTTCTTC
>-|-|TRBJ2-3|TRBV5-6
CASSLVQGGISTQYF
TGTGCCAGCAGCTTGGTTCAGGGAGGTATAAGTACGCAGTATTTT
>-|-|TRBJ2-6|TRBV2
CASSVRGPSGANVLTF
TGTGCCAGCAGTGTCAGGGGACCCTCTGGGGCCAACGTCCTGACTTTC
>TRBD2|-|TRBJ2-5|TRBV27
CASSLGLAGVRETQYF
TGTGCCAGCAGCCTCGGACTAGCGGGAGTTCGGGAGACCCAGTACTTC
>TRBD1|-|TRBJ2-7|TRBV5-6
CASIGQGAYEQYF
TGTGCCAGCATTGGACAGGGGGCCTACGAGCAGTACTTC
>TRBD1|-|TRBJ1-2|TRBV30
CAWYRGGYTF
TGTGCCTGGTACAGGGGCGGCTACACCTTC
>-|once|TRBJ2-3|TRBV12-5
CASGLGGPYSTDTQYF
TGTGCTAGTGGTTTGGGAGGCCCCTATAGCACAGATACGCAGTATTTT
>-|-|TRBJ2-6|TRBV7-3
CASSKRDTHSGANVLTF
TGTGCCAGCAGCAAAAGGGACACCCACTCTGGGGCCAACGTCCTGACTTTC
>-|-|TRBJ2-5|TRBV28
CASSLSVMTQYF
TGTGCCAGCAGTTTATCGGTAATGACCCAGTACTTC
>-|-|TRBJ1-1|TRBV9
CASSPLRAGRGMNTEAFF
TGTGCCAGCAGCCCCCTTAGGGCAGGGAGGGGCATGAACACTGAAGCTTTCTTT
>-|-|TRBJ2-3|TRBV18
CASSPIRTIVDTQYF
TGTGCCAGCTCACCAATTAGGACAATCGTAGATACGCAGTATTTT
>TRBD1|-|TRBJ1-1|TRBV13
CASSGPGQGNTEAFF
TGTGCCAGCAGCGGACCGGGACAGGGGAACACTGAAGCTTTCTTT
>-|-|TRBJ2-7|TRBV3-1/TRBV3-2
CASSHYYEQYF
TGTGCCAGCAGCCACTACTACGAGCAGTACTTC
>-|-|TRBJ2-2|TRBV25-1
CASSPRAGRNTGELFF
TGTGCCAGCAGTCCCCGGGCGGGAAGGAACACCGGGGAGCTGTTTTTT
>TRBD1|few|TRBJ1-1|TRBV14
CASSPQTGYTEAFF
TGTGCCAGCAGCCCCCAGACAGGGTACACTGAAGCTTTCTTT
>-|once|TRBJ2-5|TRBV19
CASSIAGSRVVETQYF
TGTGCCAGTAGTATCGCCGGGAGCAGGGTAGTCGAGACCCAGTACTTC
>TRBD2|-|TRBJ2-1|TRBV6-5
CASSQGLAVNNEQFF
TGTGCCAGCAGCCAGGGACTAGCTGTTAACAATGAGCAGTTCTTC
>TRBD2|-|TRBJ2-7|TRBV2
CASSASGTSVMGQYF
TGTGCCAGCAGTGCATCCGGGACTAGCGTGATGGGGCAGTACTTC
>-|-|TRBJ2-3|TRBV27
CASSSLEGSDTQYF
TGTGCCAGCAGTAGTCTGGAGGGGTCAGATACGCAGTATTTT
>TRBD1|-|TRBJ2-7|TRBV6-5
CASRKGASYEQYF
TGTGCCAGCCGTAAGGGGGCTTCCTACGAGCAGTACTTC
>-|-|TRBJ2-1|TRBV30
CAWMGASYEQFF
TGTGCCTGGATGGGCGCCAGCTATGAGCAGTTCTTC
>TRBD2|-|TRBJ2-1|TRBV9
CASSGSGSSYNEQFF
TGTGCCAGCAGCGGTAGCGGGAGCTCCTACAATGAGCAGTTCTTC
>TRBD1|few|TRBJ2-4|TRBV7-8
CASSPLAGQATLAKNIQYF
TGTGCCAGCAGCCCCCTAGCTGGACAGGCAACTTTAGCCAAAAACATTCAGTACTTC
>-|-|TRBJ2-5|TRBV5-1
CASSLALGAGETQYF
TGCGCCAGCAGCTTGGCCCTAGGAGCGGGAGAGACCCAGTACTTC